Below, 19 T cell receptor beta chains from the same sample are listed, as sequenced in a study of blood T cell repertoires in COVID-19. Here immunoSEQ multiplex PCR was the method, and the copy in TCRdb shows in-frame clones only, minus some. There are hundreds of thousands of clones in the sample; 82% occur only once, and around an eighth lies in the top ten. The sequencing sample was made of peripheral blood. All receptors derive from a woman aged 60-75 years with active or convalescent COVID-19.

This clone was found many times. CDR3 in amino acids: CASSEVNRYEQYF. CDR3 nucleotide sequence: TGCGCCAGCAGTGAGGTTAACCGGTACGAGCAGTACTTC. V usage is TRBV10-1 and J usage is TRBJ2-7; D unresolved. Germline CDR1 is WNHNN and CDR2 is SYGVQD (reference sequence). V gave up 2 bases and J gave up 4 bases, with 9 bases separating them. The CDR3 totals 13 residues.

This chain joins TRBV28 and TRBJ1-3; 9 bases are shared with TRBD1. The germline CDR1 and CDR2 sequences are MDHEN and SYDVKM. V shed 3 bases, J shed 0 bases, and the junction held 6 bases outside the gene matches. The CDR3 is 17 residues long. CDR3 region: CASSFSGTGYSGNTIYF. The CDR3 DNA sequence: TGTGCCAGCAGTTTCTCCGGGACAGGGTACTCTGGAAACACCATATATTTT.

This sequence joins TRBV7-2 and TRBJ2-3; TRBD2 agrees at 9 bases. Unmatched junction bases numbered 14, after V lost 5 bases and J lost 5 bases. CDR3 length: 17 residues. CDR1 and CDR2 from the germline V gene are SGHTA and FQGNSA. The chain's CDR3 is CASSPYILAGPKDTQYF. The CDR3 DNA sequence: TGTGCCAGCAGCCCTTATATCCTAGCGGGGCCCAAAGATACGCAGTATTTT. Full variable domain (remainder filled in from reference TRBV7-2 and TRBJ2-3): GAGVSQSPSNKVTEKGKDVELRCDPISGHTALYWYRQSLGQGLEFLIYFQGNSAPDKSGLPSDRFSAERTGGSVSTLTIQRTQQEDSAVYLCASSPYILAGPKDTQYFGPGTRLTVL.

CDR3 DNA sequence: TGTGCCAGCAGAGAACAGGGTCCTGGAAACACCATATATTTT. This codes for CASREQGPGNTIYF. The V gene is TRBV19, the J gene TRBJ1-3, with D tentatively TRBD1 (6 bases). This CDR3 contains 14 residues. V lost 9 bases to trimming and J lost 2 bases, with 14 bases between them. Germline values: CDR1 LNHDA, CDR2 SQIVND (reference sequence). The full variable domain, in which reference TRBV19 and TRBJ1-3 provide the parts outside the CDR3, is DGGITQSPKYLFRKEGQNVTLSCEQNLNHDAMYWYRQDPGQGLRLIYYSQIVNDFQKGDIAEGYSVSREKKESFPLTVTSAQKNPTAFYLCASREQGPGNTIYFGEGSWLTVV.

The rearrangement links TRBV6-5 to TRBJ1-2; 8 bases align to TRBD1. The germline V gene has CDR1 MNHEY and CDR2 SVGAGI. This CDR3 spans 14 amino acids. Trimming cost V 0 bases and J 5 bases; bases outside gene matches: 2. The CDR3 nucleotides read TGTGCCAGCAGTTACTCATACAGGGGGTATGGCTACACCTTC. Amino acids: CASSYSYRGYGYTF.

V gene TRBV9 combines with J gene TRBJ2-7; 8 nucleotides line up with TRBD2. V gave up 0 bases and J gave up 7 bases; unmatched junction bases: 3. The CDR3 is 13 amino acids. The germline V gene encodes CDR1 SGDLS and CDR2 YYNGEE. CDR3 sequence reads: CASSVGIAGEQYF. The DNA for the CDR3 is TGTGCCAGCAGCGTAGGAATAGCGGGGGAGCAGTACTTC.

CDR3 nucleotides: TGTGCCAGCAGCTTAGGGGGGCCCGCGGATGAGCAGTTCTTC. This sequence encodes CASSLGGPADEQFF. V usage is TRBV7-9 and J usage is TRBJ2-1, with a possible D match to TRBD1 (6 bases). CDR1 is SEHNR, CDR2 FQNEAQ, per germline (reference sequence). The CDR3 extends over 14 amino acids. V lost 1 base, J lost 8 bases, and 12 bases lay in between.

This rearrangement joins TRBV11-2 to TRBJ1-2; perhaps TRBD1 as D (6 bases). This CDR3 has 13 residues. The V end was cut by 0 bases, the J end by 7 bases, with 9 bases between. Looked up from germline, CDR1 is SGHAT and CDR2 is FQNNGV. The CDR3 coding sequence is TGTGCCAGCAGCTTAGACAGGGGCGCTGGCTACACCTTC. Amino acids: CASSLDRGAGYTF.

The J gene is TRBJ1-1, the V gene TRBV5-1; 7 bases match TRBD1. Germline V gene data show CDR1 as SGHRS and CDR2 as YFSETQ. V shed 4 bases, J shed 3 bases, and the junction held 6 bases outside the gene matches. The CDR3 contains 14 residues. The CDR3 reads CASSARDSYTEAFF. Written as DNA, the CDR3 is TGCGCCAGCAGCGCTAGGGACAGTTACACTGAAGCTTTCTTT. Based on the CDR3 plus reference TRBV5-1 and TRBJ1-1, the full variable domain is KAGVTQTPRYLIKTRGQQVTLSCSPISGHRSVSWYQQTPGQGLQFLFEYFSETQRNKGNFPGRFSGRQFSNSRSEMNVSTLELGDSALYLCASSARDSYTEAFFGQGTRLTVV.

The chain is built from TRBV9 and TRBJ2-2, with D maybe TRBD2 (6 bases). The CDR3 covers 17 residues. Germline V gene lookup returns CDR1 SGDLS and CDR2 YYNGEE. Trimming cost V 3 bases and J 0 bases, with 15 bases left between them. CDR3 amino acids: CASSAKRGGANTGELFF. The DNA of the CDR3 is TGTGCCAGCAGCGCAAAACGGGGCGGGGCGAACACCGGGGAGCTGTTTTTT.

The chain uses TRBV2 and TRBJ1-2; D perhaps matches TRBD1 (5 bases). The CDR3 is 14 residues long. The germline V gene encodes CDR1 SNHLY and CDR2 FYNNEI. V dropped 3 bases and J dropped 2 bases, with 10 bases sitting between them. CDR3 loop: CASSDTGLNYGYTF. The CDR3 DNA reads as TGTGCCAGCAGTGACACGGGACTGAACTATGGCTACACCTTC. Full variable domain (remainder filled in from reference TRBV2 and TRBJ1-2): EPEVTQTPSHQVTQMGQEVILRCVPISNHLYFYWYRQILGQKVEFLVSFYNNEISEKSEIFDDQFSVERPDGSNFTLKIRSTKLEDSAMYFCASSDTGLNYGYTFGSGTRLTVV.

This rearrangement joins TRBV6-1 to TRBJ2-7; D perhaps matches TRBD1 (5 bases). The germline V gene encodes CDR1 MNHNS and CDR2 SASEGT. Deletions cut 7 bases from V and 3 bases from J, with 13 bases between. There are 13 residues in the CDR3. CDR3 coding DNA: TGTGCCAGCACCAACGACAGCCGCTACGAGCAGTACTTC. Protein: CASTNDSRYEQYF.

This chain connects TRBV6-5 to TRBJ1-1; 8 bases line up with TRBD1. The V gene's germline CDR1 is MNHEY and CDR2 SVGAGI. The length of the CDR3 is 13 residues. V was clipped by 6 bases and J by 8 bases; unmatched bases: 8. Here the CDR3 DNA reads TGTGCCAGCAGGACTCTTCAGGGGGCCGAAGCTTTCTTT. It translates to CASRTLQGAEAFF.

The chain is built from TRBV12-3 or TRBV12-4 and TRBJ1-1; D is unclear. Trimming removed 8 bases from V and 5 bases from J, with 15 bases in between. The CDR3 is 13 amino acids. The CDR3 coding sequence is TGTGCCAGCTTTCGGGTCCGTCGGACTGAAGCTTTCTTT. Residues: CASFRVRRTEAFF.

This sequence joins TRBV3-1 (or the pseudogene TRBV3-2) and TRBJ2-5, with D tentatively TRBD1 (5 bases). Germline CDR1 reads LGHDT; CDR2 reads YNNKEL (reference sequence). This CDR3 spans 15 amino acids. V gave up 2 bases and J gave up 5 bases, with 15 bases separating them. The CDR3 spells CASSQLSQAQETQYF. The CDR3 coding sequence is TGTGCCAGCAGCCAACTATCACAGGCGCAGGAGACCCAGTACTTC.

V and J are TRBV4-3 and TRBJ2-1; 7 nucleotides line up with TRBD2. Germline CDR1 is LGHNA and CDR2 is YSLEER. The V and J ends lost 0 bases and 10 bases, in that order; junction bases with no gene match: 12. There are 16 residues in the CDR3. CDR3 sequence: CASSQDKMERGGEQFF. CDR3 DNA sequence: TGCGCCAGCAGCCAAGATAAGATGGAGCGGGGAGGGGAGCAGTTCTTC.

The J gene is TRBJ1-1, the V gene TRBV6-4, with a possible D match to TRBD1 (5 bases). V was pared by 4 bases and J by 1 base, with 10 bases between. This CDR3 has 14 residues. Germline assignment: CDR1 MRHNA and CDR2 SNTAGT. The CDR3 sequence is CASSVGGANTEAFF. The CDR3 DNA reads TGTGCCAGCAGTGTCGGGGGAGCGAACACTGAAGCTTTCTTT.

The V gene is TRBV3-1 (or the pseudogene TRBV3-2), the J gene TRBJ1-5; 11 bases are shared with TRBD1. Germline values: CDR1 LGHDT, CDR2 YNNKEL (reference sequence). V trimming: 4 bases; J trimming: 7 bases; junction bases outside the gene matches: 6. The CDR3 loop spans 15 amino acids. The CDR3 DNA is TGTGCCAGCAGCCGGGGGACAGGGGGTTCGCAGCCCCAGCATTTT. It is translated as CASSRGTGGSQPQHF.

The V call is TRBV28, the J call TRBJ1-6; a possible D gene is TRBD1 (6 bases). This CDR3 is built from 15 residues. The V end lost 1 base, the J end lost 9 bases, and 13 bases lay between the germline ends. Germline CDR1 is MDHEN and CDR2 is SYDVKM. This chain's CDR3 is CASSLFSRGGSPLHF. The CDR3 nucleotides read TGTGCCAGCAGTTTATTCTCCAGGGGTGGTTCACCCCTCCACTTT.